This is a list of T cell receptor beta chains from one sample in a study of CD8+ T cells in alopecia areata. Sequencing was performed with immunoSEQ multiplex PCR; in TCRdb, only in-frame clones are kept and a portion is missing. The repertoire holds about 160,000 clones, with roughly two thirds as singletons. Sample: CD4+ T cells sorted from blood, taken at week 4, from a patient treated with tofacitinib. The receptor source for this set is a human donor with alopecia areata. Each CDR3 is given with its conserved first and last residue. A D gene is named only where the DNA matches it firmly. A clone size is listed for some rows: how often the clone was seen (once, few, many), or a class if it is expanded.

V gene,clone size,D gene,J gene,CDR3 protein,CDR3 DNA
TRBV7-9,-,-,TRBJ2-7,CASSFIRGAYEQYF,TGTGCCAGCAGCTTTATCAGGGGAGCCTACGAGCAGTACTTC
TRBV14,once,-,TRBJ2-7,CASSNNYEQYF,TGTGCCAGCAGCAACAACTACGAGCAGTACTTC
TRBV4-3,-,-,TRBJ1-6,CASSQAQAGLSSPLHF,TGCGCCAGCAGCCAAGCCCAGGCGGGTTTGAGTTCACCCCTCCACTTT
TRBV6-6,few,TRBD2,TRBJ2-7,CASSPPNSGGHYEQYF,TGTGCCAGCAGTCCCCCTAATAGCGGGGGACACTACGAGCAGTACTTC
TRBV30,-,-,TRBJ1-5,CAWTPGGRTFYEPQHF,TGTGCCTGGACCCCGGGTGGGCGGACATTCTATGAGCCCCAGCATTTT
TRBV5-1,-,-,TRBJ2-7,CASSFRQGNYEQYF,TGCGCCAGCAGCTTTAGGCAGGGAAACTACGAGCAGTACTTC
TRBV29-1,once,TRBD1,TRBJ2-3,CSVGKYRGTDTQYF,TGCAGCGTTGGGAAATACAGGGGTACAGATACGCAGTATTTT
TRBV5-4,-,-,TRBJ2-5,CASSAGTGLQETQYF,TGTGCCAGCAGCGCCGGAACGGGACTCCAAGAGACCCAGTACTTC
TRBV30,-,-,TRBJ2-5,CAWNGRLQETQYF,TGTGCCTGGAATGGGCGGCTCCAAGAGACCCAGTACTTC
TRBV10-3,-,-,TRBJ1-1,CASTQRDHYEAFF,TGTGCCTCGACTCAAAGGGACCACTATGAAGCTTTCTTT
TRBV7-2,once,-,TRBJ1-6,CASSQGSPLHF,TGTGCCAGCAGCCAGGGTTCACCCCTCCACTTT
TRBV29-1,-,-,TRBJ2-7,CSVKGVLSYEQYF,TGCAGCGTGAAGGGGGTCCTCTCCTACGAGCAGTACTTC
TRBV29-1,-,-,TRBJ1-3,CSVGMSSGNTIYF,TGCAGCGTTGGAATGAGCTCTGGAAACACCATATATTTT
TRBV7-2,-,-,TRBJ2-5,CASSQGWHQETQYF,TGTGCCAGCAGCCAAGGGTGGCACCAAGAGACCCAGTACTTC
TRBV27,once,-,TRBJ1-6,CASSLGLETPLHF,TGTGCCAGCAGCCTCGGGTTGGAGACACCCCTCCACTTT
TRBV10-3,-,-,TRBJ2-4,CAISESEGGKNIQYF,TGTGCCATCAGTGAGTCAGAGGGAGGCAAAAACATTCAGTACTTC
TRBV30,-,TRBD1,TRBJ1-2,CAWRDRARGYTF,TGTGCCTGGAGAGACAGGGCGAGGGGCTACACCTTC
TRBV5-6,-,-,TRBJ1-2,CASSRGRVYGYTF,TGTGCCAGCAGCCGGGGGAGGGTCTATGGCTACACCTTC
TRBV2,many,TRBD1,TRBJ1-6,CANQGAGSPLHF,TGTGCCAACCAGGGGGCCGGTTCACCCCTCCACTTT
TRBV5-1,-,-,TRBJ2-5,CASSLGDRQETQYF,TGCGCCAGCAGCTTGGGGGATCGTCAAGAGACCCAGTACTTC
TRBV29-1,once,-,TRBJ1-1,CSVEDQGNTEAFF,TGCAGCGTTGAAGATCAGGGGAATACTGAAGCTTTCTTT
TRBV5-6,-,-,TRBJ1-2,CASSLQTGMNGYTF,TGTGCCAGCAGCTTACAAACAGGGATGAATGGCTACACCTTC
TRBV29-1,-,-,TRBJ1-1,CSVVGTEAFF,TGCAGCGTTGTTGGCACTGAAGCTTTCTTT
TRBV28,-,-,TRBJ1-1,CASSLQGNTEAFF,TGTGCCAGCAGTTTACAGGGTAACACTGAAGCTTTCTTT
TRBV29-1,-,-,TRBJ2-2,CSVEGWVAGELFF,TGCAGCGTTGAAGGGTGGGTTGCAGGGGAGCTGTTTTTT
TRBV6-5,-,TRBD1,TRBJ1-1,CASMETGNRGAEAFF,TGTGCCAGCATGGAGACAGGGAATCGAGGCGCTGAAGCTTTCTTT
TRBV5-1,-,-,TRBJ2-3,CASSLVRASTDTQYF,TGCGCCAGCAGCTTGGTGCGGGCTAGCACAGATACGCAGTATTTT
TRBV10-3,-,TRBD1,TRBJ2-7,CAIFPGQGFSEQYF,TGTGCCATCTTTCCGGGACAGGGATTTTCCGAGCAGTACTTC
TRBV6-5,-,-,TRBJ1-2,CASSYSREGGYTF,TGTGCCAGCAGTTACTCTAGGGAGGGTGGCTACACCTTC